This TCR beta chain was retrieved from a study of T cell responses to AZD1222 COVID-19 vaccine listed by TCRdb under 2021. With regard to the full study: A total of over 230 trial participants underwent TCR sequencing, of whom around 200 received two doses of AZD1222 and about 25 received two doses of the MenACWY control vaccine. Trial participants were enrolled by age into subgroups of 18-55, 56-69 and 70-plus years, and 148, 28 and 57 TCR-sequenced participants, respectively, were included in these subgroups.

As to this clone: Its binding antigen is unknown. The input lacks base qualities; no much larger clone sits a single base away.

CDR1 and CDR2 (SGHDN, FVKESK) derive from the germline V gene. V lost 0 bases and J lost 5 bases; the stretch between them is 11 bases long. The CDR3 contains 15 residues, cysteine and phenylalanine counted. Only the CDR3 DNA is retained, 45 bases long and in frame from the first base. What the work shows at the level of the full study, not this receptor alone: Reportedly, close to half of the unique spike-specific TCRs recognized epitopes lying outside the regions that are mutated in the B.1.351 and B.1.1.7 variants. CD4 TCRs associated with the vaccine covered the entire spike protein, and the dominant responses were in regions 160-218 and 743-854. In the small 56-69-year group, the increase in depth fell short of significance, most likely because of low power. Because no samples from the day 14 peak response were available, repertoires could be characterized only after the peak T cell response. Conclusions about previously exposed vaccinees are limited, since just 5 to 7 AZD1222 recipients were seropositive for SARS-CoV-2 at baseline. A significant rise in spike-specific TCR breadth and depth was observed after two AZD1222 doses relative to day 0 and relative to MenACWY recipients. Most participants were white British and females outnumbered males, and the authors suggested that clonal diversity may have been underestimated.

The label giving this sample's time point can be read as: about 28 days (+/-7) after the second vaccine dose. Because spike-specific TCR depth and breadth did not differ between the two schedules, AZD1222 recipients who got a second dose at roughly 4 weeks were pooled with those who got a second dose at roughly 12 weeks. The vaccinee samples were drawn from two UK trials, COV001 and COV002, one of which was a single-blind randomized controlled phase 2/3 trial testing AZD1222 (ChAdOx1 nCoV-19) in healthy adults. For TCRbeta chain sequencing, PBMC samples were collected from trial participants at day 0 and at day 28 after the second dose. The CDR3 regions of human TCRbeta chains were subjected to immunosequencing. The published analysis was carried out like this. Repertoire TCRs were matched against a reference library of SARS-CoV-2-specific TCRs generated with the MIRA antigen-specificity platform. Breadth meant the fraction of unique TCRs that were SARS-CoV-2-associated, whereas depth meant the fraction of total T cells that were SARS-CoV-2-associated. Using the MIRA data, every spike-specific TCR was mapped to the spike region that the TCR reacted to and assigned to either a CD4 or a CD8 class. Log10-transformed breadth and depth values were compared by one-way ANOVA with Sidak's multiple comparisons tests. TCRdb's version of the immuneACCESS table is confined to in-frame rearrangements and falls short of the full clone set. An unresolved V gene accounts for under half of the shortfall where checked; the remainder is of unknown origin. V, J and clone size are those of that table, while D and trimming were read from the DNA. Within this sample are approximately 160,000 clones, with under 95% of them counted one time only. Approximately 4.6% of the sample is taken by the ten largest.

The receptor's source is an adult who received the AZD1222 COVID-19 vaccine. Sequenced here: peripheral blood, sampled 28 days after the second AZD1222 dose. The chain joins TRBV14 to TRBJ2-1, with the D gene not clear enough to name. The CDR3 protein sequence reads: CASSQDFGFNNEQFF. The nucleotides are TGTGCCAGCAGCCAAGACTTTGGGTTTAACAATGAGCAGTTCTTC.